Each of the 2 T cell receptor beta chains below was sequenced from the same sample in a study of T cell changes during pregnancy in multiple sclerosis. Here immunoSEQ multiplex PCR was the method, and the copy in TCRdb shows in-frame clones only, minus some. Here the sample spans approximately 41,000 clones, roughly 92% being singletons. This sample comprised CD4+ T cells from peripheral blood mononuclear cells, obtained in the first trimester of pregnancy. The source of these receptors is a female donor with multiple sclerosis, enrolled in a pregnancy study.

The genes are TRBV5-4 and TRBJ1-1; D gene uncertain. The CDR3 loop spans 13 amino acids. CDR1 is SGHNT and CDR2 is YYREEE in the germline V gene (reference sequence). V was shortened by 4 bases and J by 2 bases, with 9 bases between the two germline ends. The DNA of the CDR3 is TGTGCCAGCAGCACAGAATTTAACACTGAAGCTTTCTTT. Protein product: CASSTEFNTEAFF.

V is TRBV10-2 and J is TRBJ2-7; 8 nucleotides agree with TRBD1. V lost 3 bases, J lost 7 bases, and 17 bases stayed unmatched. The CDR3 totals 17 residues. Germline assignment: CDR1 WSHSY and CDR2 SAAADI. In DNA, the CDR3 is TGCGCCAGCAGTGATGCGCCCGGGACAGGTCGTTCGGGGGAGCAGTACTTC. As protein: CASSDAPGTGRSGEQYF.